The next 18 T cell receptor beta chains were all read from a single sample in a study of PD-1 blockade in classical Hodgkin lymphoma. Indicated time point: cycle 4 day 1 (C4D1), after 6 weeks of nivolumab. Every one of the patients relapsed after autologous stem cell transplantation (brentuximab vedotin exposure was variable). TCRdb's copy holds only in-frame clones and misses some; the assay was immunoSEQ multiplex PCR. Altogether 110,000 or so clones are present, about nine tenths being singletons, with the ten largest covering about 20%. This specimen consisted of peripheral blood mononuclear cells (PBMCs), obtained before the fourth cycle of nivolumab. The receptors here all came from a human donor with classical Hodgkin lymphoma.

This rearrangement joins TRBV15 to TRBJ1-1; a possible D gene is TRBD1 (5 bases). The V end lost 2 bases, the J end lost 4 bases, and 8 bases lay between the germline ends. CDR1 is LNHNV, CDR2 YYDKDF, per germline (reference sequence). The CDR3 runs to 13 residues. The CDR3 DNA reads TGTGCCACCAGCAGACAGGGAGGCACTGAAGCTTTCTTT. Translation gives CATSRQGGTEAFF.

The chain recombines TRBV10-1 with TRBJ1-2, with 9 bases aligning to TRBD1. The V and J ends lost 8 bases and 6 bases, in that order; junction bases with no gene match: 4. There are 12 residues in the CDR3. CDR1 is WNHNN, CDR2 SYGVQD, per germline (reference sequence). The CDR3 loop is CASGDRVDGYTF. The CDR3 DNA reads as TGCGCCAGCGGGGACAGGGTTGATGGCTACACCTTC.

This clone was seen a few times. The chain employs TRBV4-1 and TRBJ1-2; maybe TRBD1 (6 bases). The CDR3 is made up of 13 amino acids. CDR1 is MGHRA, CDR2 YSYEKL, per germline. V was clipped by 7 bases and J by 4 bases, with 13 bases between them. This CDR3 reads CASNRQAGYGYTF. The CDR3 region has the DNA TGCGCCAGCAATCGACAGGCCGGCTATGGCTACACCTTC.

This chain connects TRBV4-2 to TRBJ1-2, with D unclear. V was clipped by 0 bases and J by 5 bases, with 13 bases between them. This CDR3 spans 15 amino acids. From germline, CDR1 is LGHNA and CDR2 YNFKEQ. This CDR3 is CASSQDLASAYGYTF. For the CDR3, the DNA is TGTGCCAGCAGCCAAGATTTGGCCAGTGCTTATGGCTACACCTTC.

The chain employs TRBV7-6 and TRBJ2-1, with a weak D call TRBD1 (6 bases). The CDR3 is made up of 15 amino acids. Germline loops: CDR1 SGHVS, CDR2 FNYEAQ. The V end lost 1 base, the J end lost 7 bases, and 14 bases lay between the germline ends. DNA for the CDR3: TGTGCCAGCAGCTTAGGGGCAGGGGCCCGAAATGAGCAGTTCTTC. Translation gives CASSLGAGARNEQFF. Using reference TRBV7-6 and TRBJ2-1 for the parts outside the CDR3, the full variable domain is GAGVSQSPRYKVTKRGQDVALRCDPISGHVSLYWYRQALGQGPEFLTYFNYEAQQDKSGLPNDRFSAERPEGSISTLTIQRTEQRDSAMYRCASSLGAGARNEQFFGPGTRLTVL.

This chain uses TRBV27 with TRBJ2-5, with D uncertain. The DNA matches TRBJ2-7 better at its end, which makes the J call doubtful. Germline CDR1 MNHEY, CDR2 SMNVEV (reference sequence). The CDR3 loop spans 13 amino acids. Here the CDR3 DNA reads TGTGCCAGCGGCCGGGTTGGGGCCTACGAGCAGTACTTC. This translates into CASGRVGAYEQYF.

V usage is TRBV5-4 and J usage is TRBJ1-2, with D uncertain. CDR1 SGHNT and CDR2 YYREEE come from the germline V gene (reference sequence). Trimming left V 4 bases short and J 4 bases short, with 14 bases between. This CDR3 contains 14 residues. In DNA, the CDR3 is TGTGCCAGCAGCCCCGGACCCGGGTCCTATGGCTACACCTTC. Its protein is CASSPGPGSYGYTF.

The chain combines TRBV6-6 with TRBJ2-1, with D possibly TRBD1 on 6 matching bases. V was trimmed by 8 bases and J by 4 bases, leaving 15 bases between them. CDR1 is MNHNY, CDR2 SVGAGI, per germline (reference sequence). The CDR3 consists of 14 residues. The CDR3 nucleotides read TGTGCCAGCTCATTCTCAGGGGATTACAATGAGCAGTTCTTC. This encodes CASSFSGDYNEQFF.

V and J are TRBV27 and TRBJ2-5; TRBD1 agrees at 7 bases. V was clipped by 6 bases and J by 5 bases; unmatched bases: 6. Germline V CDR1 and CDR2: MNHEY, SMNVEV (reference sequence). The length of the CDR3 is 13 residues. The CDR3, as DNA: TGTGCCAGCAGCCCCAGGGGGAGCGAGACCCAGTACTTC. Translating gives CASSPRGSETQYF.

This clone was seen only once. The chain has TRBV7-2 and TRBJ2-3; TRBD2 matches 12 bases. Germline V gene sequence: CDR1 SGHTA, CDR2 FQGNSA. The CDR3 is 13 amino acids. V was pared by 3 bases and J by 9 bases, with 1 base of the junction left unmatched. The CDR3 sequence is CASSFTSGGTQYF. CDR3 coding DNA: TGTGCCAGCAGCTTCACTAGCGGGGGGACGCAGTATTTT. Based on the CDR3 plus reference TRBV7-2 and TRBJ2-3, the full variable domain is GAGVSQSPSNKVTEKGKDVELRCDPISGHTALYWYRQSLGQGLEFLIYFQGNSAPDKSGLPSDRFSAERTGGSVSTLTIQRTQQEDSAVYLCASSFTSGGTQYFGPGTRLTVL.

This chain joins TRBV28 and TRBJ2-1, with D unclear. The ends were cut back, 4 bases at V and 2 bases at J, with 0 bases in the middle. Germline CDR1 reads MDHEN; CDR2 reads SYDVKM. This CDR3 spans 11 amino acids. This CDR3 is CASSSYNEQFF. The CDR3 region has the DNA TGTGCCAGCAGTTCCTACAATGAGCAGTTCTTC.

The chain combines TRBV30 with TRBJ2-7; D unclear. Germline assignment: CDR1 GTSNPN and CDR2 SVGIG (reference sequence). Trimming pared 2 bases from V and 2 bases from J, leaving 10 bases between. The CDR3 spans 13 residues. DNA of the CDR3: TGTGCCTGGAGTACGAGTTTAACCTACGAGCAGTACTTC. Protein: CAWSTSLTYEQYF.

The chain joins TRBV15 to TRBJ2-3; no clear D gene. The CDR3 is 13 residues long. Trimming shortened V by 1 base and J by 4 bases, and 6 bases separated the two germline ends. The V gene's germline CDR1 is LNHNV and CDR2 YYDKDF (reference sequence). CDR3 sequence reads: CATSRVGPDTQYF. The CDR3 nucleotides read TGTGCCACCAGCAGAGTAGGGCCAGATACGCAGTATTTT.

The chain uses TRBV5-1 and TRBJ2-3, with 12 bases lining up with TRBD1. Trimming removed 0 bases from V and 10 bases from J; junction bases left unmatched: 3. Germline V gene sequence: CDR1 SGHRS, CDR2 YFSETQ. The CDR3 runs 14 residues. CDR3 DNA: TGCGCCAGCAGCTTGGGCCGGGACAGGGGGCCGCAGTATTTT. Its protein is CASSLGRDRGPQYF.

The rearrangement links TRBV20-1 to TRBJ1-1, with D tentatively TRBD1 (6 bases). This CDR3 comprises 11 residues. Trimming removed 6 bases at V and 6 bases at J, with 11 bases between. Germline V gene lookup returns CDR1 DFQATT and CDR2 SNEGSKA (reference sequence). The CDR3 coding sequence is TGCAGTGCACGCAGGGGCCCTGAAGCTTTCTTT. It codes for CSARRGPEAFF.

The CDR3 loop is CAWSVAEQFF. The DNA of the CDR3 is TGTGCCTGGAGTGTAGCTGAGCAGTTCTTC. The chain has TRBV30 and TRBJ2-1; D ambiguous. Trimming cost V 0 bases and J 9 bases, with 3 bases left between them. This CDR3 has 10 residues. Germline V gene sequence: CDR1 GTSNPN, CDR2 SVGIG (reference sequence).

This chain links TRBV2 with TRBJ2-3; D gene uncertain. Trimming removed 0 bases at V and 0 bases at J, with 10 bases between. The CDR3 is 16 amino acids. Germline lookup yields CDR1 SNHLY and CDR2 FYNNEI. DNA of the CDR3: TGTGCCAGCAGTGAAGCTTTGGCAGCCAGCACAGATACGCAGTATTTT. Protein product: CASSEALAASTDTQYF.

The CDR3 spells CASSIQGSDTEAFF. CDR3 bases: TGTGCCAGCTCCATACAGGGTTCGGACACTGAAGCTTTCTTT. The J gene is TRBJ1-1, the V gene TRBV18; D might be TRBD1 (6 bases). The CDR3 sequence is 14 residues long. Germline values: CDR1 KGHSH, CDR2 LQKENI. V was clipped by 6 bases and J by 3 bases, with 14 bases between them.